The clone carrying this TCR beta chain has just a few counts. Its antigen is as yet unknown. This sample is drawn from a study of T cell repertoires in cytomegalovirus infection. Across the whole study: In public TCR beta signatures, there were indications of both CMV infection and matching HLA type. The study, taken as a whole, reports: Ex vivo, HLA-C-restricted CMV-specific TCR beta clonotypes prevailed over the rest of the response. Using cumulative public TCR beta family frequency, the authors identified those who carried CMV together with the relevant HLA.

The CDR3 consists of 15 residues. Per germline, CDR1 SGHDT and CDR2 YYEEEE. The V gene lost 2 bases and the J gene lost 0 bases, with 9 bases spanning the gap. TCRdb redid the calling of the reads with MiXCR, one entry per CDR3 protein. The sample yields approximately 490,000 distinct CDR3 sequences, over 9% seen once. The sequence came from a human donor in good health (CMV status not recorded). Some clones in this sample may be carry-over from other donors' samples. The sample comprised PBMCs. The chain carries TRBV5-6 and TRBJ2-4; no clear D gene. For the CDR3, the DNA is TGTGCCAGCAGCTTTGACGGATTAGCCAAAAACATTCAGTACTTC. Its translation: CASSFDGLAKNIQYF.